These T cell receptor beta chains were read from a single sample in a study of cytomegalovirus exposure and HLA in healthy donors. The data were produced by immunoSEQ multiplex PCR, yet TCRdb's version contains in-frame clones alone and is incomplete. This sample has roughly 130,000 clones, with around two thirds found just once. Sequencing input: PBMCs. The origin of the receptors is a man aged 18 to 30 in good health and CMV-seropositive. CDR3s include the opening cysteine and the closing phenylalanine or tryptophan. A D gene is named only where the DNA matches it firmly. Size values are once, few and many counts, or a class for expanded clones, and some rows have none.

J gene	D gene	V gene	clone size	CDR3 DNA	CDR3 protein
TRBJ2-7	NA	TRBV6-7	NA	TGTGCCAGCACGCCTACGCGGGCAGGCGTGGACTACTCCGCCTACGAGCAGTACTTC	CASTPTRAGVDYSAYEQYF
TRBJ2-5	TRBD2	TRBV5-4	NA	TGTGCCAGCAGCTTAATTGGCGGGGGGCGGCAGACCCAGTACTTC	CASSLIGGGRQTQYF
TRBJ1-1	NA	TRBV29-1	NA	TGCAGCGCCGAACATCCGAACACTGAAGCTTTCTTT	CSAEHPNTEAFF
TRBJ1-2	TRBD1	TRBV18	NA	TGTGCCAGCTCACCACTCCCGACAGGGAACTATGGCTACACCTTC	CASSPLPTGNYGYTF
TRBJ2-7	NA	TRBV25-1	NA	TGTGCCAGCGGGCGGGAAATGAGAGGAATGTACTTC	CASGREMRGMYF
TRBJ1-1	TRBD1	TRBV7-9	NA	TGTGCCAGCGGGGGGGACAGGGGGTGGAACACTGAAGCTTTCTTT	CASGGDRGWNTEAFF
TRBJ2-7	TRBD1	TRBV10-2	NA	TGCGCCAGCAGTGAAACGACAGGGAAGGGTTTTAGGATCTACGAGCAGTACTTC	CASSETTGKGFRIYEQYF
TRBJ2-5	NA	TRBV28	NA	TGTGCCAGCAGTTTGCCCTCTCCACAGGGCCAAGAGACCCAGTACTTC	CASSLPSPQGQETQYF
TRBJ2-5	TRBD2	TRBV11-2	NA	TGTGCCAGCAGCCGAGGGACTAGCGGGGGCCTCATTTCGGGCCAGTACTTC	CASSRGTSGGLISGQYF
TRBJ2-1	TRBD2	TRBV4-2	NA	TGTGCCAGCAGCCAAGATCGGCGACTAGCGGGAGGTGGTGAGCAGTTCTTC	CASSQDRRLAGGGEQFF
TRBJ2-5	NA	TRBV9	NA	TGTGCCAGCAGCGTAGATCCCGGTACCGGAGAGACCCAGTACTTC	CASSVDPGTGETQYF
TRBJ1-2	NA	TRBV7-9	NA	TGTTCCAGCAGCTTAAGTTCAGGGGCCGGCTACACCTTC	CSSSLSSGAGYTF
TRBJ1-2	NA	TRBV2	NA	TGTGCCAGCAGTGCCCGGCGGGGTCGGGGGAACTATGGCTACACCTTC	CASSARRGRGNYGYTF
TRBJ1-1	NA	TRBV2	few	TGTGCCACACAGGGAATGAAGAACACTGAAGCTTTCTTT	CATQGMKNTEAFF
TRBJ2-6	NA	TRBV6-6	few	TGTGCCAGCACCGACGGGCGGGGAACGGGGGCCAACGTCCTGACTTTC	CASTDGRGTGANVLTF
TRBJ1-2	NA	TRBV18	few	TGTGCCAGCTCACCTGGGCGTGTTGGCTACACCTTC	CASSPGRVGYTF
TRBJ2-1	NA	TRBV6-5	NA	TGTGCCAGCACCCAGATGGATGAGCAGTTCTTC	CASTQMDEQFF
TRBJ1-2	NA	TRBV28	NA	TGTGCCAGCAGTTTCACCGCTGTTCTTGAGCAGGGGATGTGGGGCTACACCTTC	CASSFTAVLEQGMWGYTF
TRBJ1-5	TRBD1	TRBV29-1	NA	TGCAGCGTTGCCACAGGGGTTCAGCCCCAGCATTTT	CSVATGVQPQHF
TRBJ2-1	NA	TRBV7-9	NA	TGTGCCAGCGGACCATTGGGAGGGGGGGCTAACAATGAGCAGTTCTTC	CASGPLGGGANNEQFF
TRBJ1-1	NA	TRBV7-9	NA	TGTGCCAGCAGCCCGGAGACAGGGAACACTGAAGCTTTCTTT	CASSPETGNTEAFF
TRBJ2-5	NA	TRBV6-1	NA	TGTGCCAGCAGTGATGCGGGCGTGACCCAGTACTTC	CASSDAGVTQYF
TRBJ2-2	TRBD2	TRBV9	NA	TGTGCCAGCAGCACAGGCGGGAGTCGAGAGTTGTTTTTT	CASSTGGSRELFF
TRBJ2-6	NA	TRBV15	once	TGTGCCACCAGCAGAGATCAGTTCTCTGGGGCCAACGTCCTGACTTTC	CATSRDQFSGANVLTF
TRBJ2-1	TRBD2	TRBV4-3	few	TGCGCCAGCAGCCAAGCAGCGGGAGGCCATTACAATGAGCAGTTCTTC	CASSQAAGGHYNEQFF
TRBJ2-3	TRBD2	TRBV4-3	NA	TGCGCCAGCAGCCCGACTAGCCCAACAGATACGCAGTATTTT	CASSPTSPTDTQYF
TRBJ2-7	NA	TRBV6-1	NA	TGTGCCAGCAGAGATCCGGGATCTACCTACGAGCAGTACTTC	CASRDPGSTYEQYF
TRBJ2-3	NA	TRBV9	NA	TGTGCCAGCAGAAGGGGGTACACAGATACGCAGTATTTT	CASRRGYTDTQYF
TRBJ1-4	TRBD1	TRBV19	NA	TGTGCCAGTAGTATTTTAGGGGGCAATGAAAAACTGTTTTTT	CASSILGGNEKLFF
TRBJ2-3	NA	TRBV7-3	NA	TGTGCCAGCAGCTTGGACATCTCTACGCAGTATTTT	CASSLDISTQYF
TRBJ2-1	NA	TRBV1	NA	TGCACCAGCAGCCAAGAGCAGACTAGCGGGAAAACGTCCTACAATGAGCAGTTCTTC	CTSSQEQTSGKTSYNEQFF
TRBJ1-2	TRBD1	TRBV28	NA	TGTGCCAGCAGTTTACCGACAGGGCGCGATCTTTCGAATGGCTACACCTTC	CASSLPTGRDLSNGYTF
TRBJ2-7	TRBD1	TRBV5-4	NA	TGTGCCAGCCGGGACAGGGGGCGGTACGAGCAGTACTTC	CASRDRGRYEQYF
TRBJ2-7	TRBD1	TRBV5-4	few	TGTGCCAGCAGCTTGGGTTCAGGGACAGGGTTTAACGAGCAGTACTTC	CASSLGSGTGFNEQYF
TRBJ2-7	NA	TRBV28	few	TGTGCCAGCAGTTGGACAGTTAGCTCCTACGAGCAGTACTTC	CASSWTVSSYEQYF
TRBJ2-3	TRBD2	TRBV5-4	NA	TGTGCCAGCAGCTTATATCTAGCGGGAAGCACAGATACGCAGTATTTT	CASSLYLAGSTDTQYF
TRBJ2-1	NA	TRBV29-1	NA	TGCAGCGGCGAGGGGGGGCGAAATGAGCAGTTCTTC	CSGEGGRNEQFF
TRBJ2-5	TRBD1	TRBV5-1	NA	TGCGCCAGCAGCTCCCGGGGACAGGGGTTAGAGACCCAGTACTTC	CASSSRGQGLETQYF
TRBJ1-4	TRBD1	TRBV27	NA	TGTGCCAGCAGTTTCCGCGACAGGGGGCGAAGTGAAAAACTGTTTTTT	CASSFRDRGRSEKLFF
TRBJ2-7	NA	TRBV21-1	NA	TGTGCCAGCAGCCAAAGGACTAGCGGATACGAGCAGTACTTC	CASSQRTSGYEQYF
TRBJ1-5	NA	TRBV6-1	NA	TGTGCCAGCAGTGTCGGTGCGGAGCCCCAGCATTTT	CASSVGAEPQHF
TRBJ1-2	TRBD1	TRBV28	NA	TGTGCCAGCAGTTTCTCCAACAGGGGTGCTGGCTACACCTTC	CASSFSNRGAGYTF
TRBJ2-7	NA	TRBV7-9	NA	TGTGCCAGCAGCTTAGCGGACTATGCGAGGTTC	CASSLADYARF
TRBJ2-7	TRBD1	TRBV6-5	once	TGTGCCAGCAGTTACTCCCATTCAGGGGGCTTCCGCGAGCAGTACTTC	CASSYSHSGGFREQYF
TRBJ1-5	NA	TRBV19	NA	TGTGCCAGTAGTATAGATCGGGGGAGGCAGGACCCGAATCAGCCCCAGCATTTT	CASSIDRGRQDPNQPQHF
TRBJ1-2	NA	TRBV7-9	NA	TGTGCCAGCAGCTTTCCAGGTCGTTCTGACTATGGCTACACCTTC	CASSFPGRSDYGYTF
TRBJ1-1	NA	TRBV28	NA	TGTGCCAGCAGCATCTCTCCAGGGGTAACTGAAGCTTTCTTT	CASSISPGVTEAFF
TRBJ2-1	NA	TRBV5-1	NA	TGCGCCAGCAGCTTGAGTGCGGGGGCGAAGTATGAGCAGTTCTTC	CASSLSAGAKYEQFF
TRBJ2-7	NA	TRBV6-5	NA	TGTGCCAGCAGTTCCCCCGGGACCTACGAGCAGTACTTC	CASSSPGTYEQYF
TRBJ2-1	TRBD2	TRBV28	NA	TGTGCCAGCAGGGGACTAGCGGAGATAGACAATGAGCAGTTCTTC	CASRGLAEIDNEQFF
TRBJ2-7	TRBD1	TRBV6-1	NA	TGTGCCAGCAGCGGACAGGGATACTACGAGCAGTACTTC	CASSGQGYYEQYF
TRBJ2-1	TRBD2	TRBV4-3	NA	TGCGCCAGCAGCCTCGGAGCGGGAGGGCTAACTGGTGAGCAGTTCTTC	CASSLGAGGLTGEQFF
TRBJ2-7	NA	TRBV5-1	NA	TGCGCCAGCAGCTTGGAAGGGAGGAGGACCTACGAGCAGTACTTC	CASSLEGRRTYEQYF
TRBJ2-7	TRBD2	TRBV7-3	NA	TGTGCCAGCAGCTCCGGGGGGACTAGCGGCACCTACGAGCAGTACTTC	CASSSGGTSGTYEQYF